This TCR beta chain was sequenced in a study of identical twins. Study-wide results and caveats: Out-of-frame TCR alpha sharing observed in monozygotic twins exceeded model estimates. Its conclusions, products of cross-sectional statistical analysis, did not come from following the same donors.

This CDR3 contains 16 residues. Germline CDR1 is SEHNR and CDR2 is FQNEAQ (reference sequence). J gave up 4 bases and V 4 bases, and 11 bases lay outside the gene matches. The cDNA had a unique molecular identifier and a template-switch universal primer site. One entry per CDR3 protein results from TCRdb running MiXCR on the 5' RACE reads. The sample carries about 290,000 distinct CDR3 sequences, just under 9.5% recorded once. Comment on this clonotype: Its target is unknown.

These data were likewise used in another study, on yellow fever vaccine responses in identical twins.

Material: CD8+ T cells sorted from blood. This chain joins TRBV7-9 and TRBJ2-7; 9 nucleotides line up with TRBD1. The receptor comes from a woman between 18 and 30 years old in good health. DNA of the CDR3: TGTGCCAGCAGCTCCCCGACCGGGACAGGGAGGTACGAGCAGTACTTC. It is translated as CASSSPTGTGRYEQYF.